The T cell receptor (beta chain) described here comes from a study of cytomegalovirus exposure and HLA in healthy donors. The study, taken as a whole, reports: Listed as cytomegalovirus-associated were 170 or so TCR beta chains. A later analysis found common viral pathogens apparently linked to several of the most significant clusters. The study reported that TCR beta sequences accurately predicted HLA-A and HLA-B alleles in most subjects.

Researchers ran the PCR with 60 Vbeta and 13 Jbeta primers. TCRdb's table, derived via immunoSEQ multiplex PCR, lists solely in-frame clones and lacks some. The sample lists about 170,000 clones, 75% to 90% occurring once. Only one count was recorded for this clone. Its antigen is currently unknown. V was pared by 4 bases and J by 4 bases, with 23 bases of the junction left unmatched. Germline V gene sequence: CDR1 GTSNPN, CDR2 SVGIG (reference sequence). The CDR3 is 19 residues long. V and J are TRBV30 and TRBJ2-5; 8 bases map to TRBD2. This TCR derives from a woman in her forties or fifties in good health and CMV-seropositive. Material: PBMCs. DNA of the CDR3: TGTGCCTGGAACCCCACGATAGGAATCAGCGGGGGTAGTCCAGAGACCCAGTACTTC. This translates into CAWNPTIGISGGSPETQYF. Full variable domain (outside the CDR3, taken from reference TRBV30 and TRBJ2-5): SQTIHQWPATLVQPVGSPLSLECTVEGTSNPNLYWYRQAAGRGLQLLFYSVGIGQISSEVPQNLSASRPQDRQFILSSKKLLLSDSGFYLCAWNPTIGISGGSPETQYFGPGTRLLVL.